These 28 T cell receptor beta chains came from one sample sequenced in a study of cytotoxic CD8 clonotypes in ibrutinib-treated CLL (dated by TCRdb to about 2021). According to the study, the label for this sample's time point signals: progressive disease on ibrutinib. Receptors were amplified or captured by the immunoSEQ multiplex PCR assay. What TCRdb holds here is the immuneACCESS table cut down to in-frame rearrangements. Part of the clones is not present; checked against another copy, under half of the missing clones reflect an unresolved V gene, and the others are unexplained. The sample yields about 300,000 clones; roughly three quarters were counted once. About 5.3% of the sample is in the top ten clones. The starting material was PBMCs, obtained at disease progression, from a patient treated with ibrutinib. Source of these receptors: a human donor with chronic lymphocytic leukemia.

CDR3 in DNA: TGTGCCAGTATAGTCTCGGGGGCAGAGATTCCTCTCTATGGCTACACCTTC. Translation gives CASIVSGAEIPLYGYTF. The rearrangement links TRBV19 to TRBJ1-2, with D possibly being TRBD1 (6 bases). Germline loops: CDR1 LNHDA, CDR2 SQIVND (reference sequence). V was cut by 7 bases and J by 4 bases, with 25 bases left in between. The CDR3 consists of 17 residues.

The chain joins TRBV25-1 to TRBJ1-2; 9 positions agree with TRBD1. CDR1 is MGHDK and CDR2 is SYGVNS in the germline V gene. V lost 5 bases and J lost 1; bases outside the gene matches: 8. The CDR3 has 16 residues. CDR3 loop: CASSTGGGGINYGYTF. The CDR3 DNA sequence: TGTGCCAGCAGTACAGGGGGCGGGGGAATTAACTATGGCTACACCTTC.

This clone has a handful of counts. The chain joins TRBV10-3 to TRBJ1-1, with TRBD1 as a possible D gene (6 bases). V shed 10 bases and J shed 0 bases, with 12 bases lying between them. Germline-derived CDR1 and CDR2 are ENHRY and SYGVKD. The CDR3 contains 13 residues. CDR3: CATRQEMNTEAFF. CDR3 nucleotides: TGTGCCACCCGACAGGAAATGAACACTGAAGCTTTCTTT.

This sequence joins TRBV7-9 and TRBJ2-2; the D gene is possibly TRBD1 (7 bases). CDR3 length equals 16 residues. Germline CDR1 and CDR2: SEHNR and FQNEAQ (reference sequence). The V and J ends lost 1 base and 7 bases respectively, with 16 bases between them. DNA of the CDR3: TGTGCCAGCAGCTTAGTAGGCGGGACAGCTAACGGGGAGCTGTTTTTT. Protein: CASSLVGGTANGELFF.

This clone was observed a few times. A read error may account for a junction end that differs from germline. The gene calls are TRBV7-9 and TRBJ2-5, with D tentatively TRBD2 (6 bases). The CDR3 sequence is 16 residues long. CDR1 and CDR2 (germline): SEHNR, FQNEAQ (reference sequence). CDR3 nucleotides: TGTGCCAGCAGCTTCCGGTTGGGACTGTCCCAAGGGACCCAGTACTTC. Translated, it gives CASSFRLGLSQGTQYF. Full variable domain (missing parts from reference TRBV7-9 and TRBJ2-5): DTGVSQNPRHKITKRGQNVTFRCDPISEHNRLYWYRQTLGQGPEFLTYFQNEAQLEKSRLLSDRFSAERPKGSFSTLEIQRTEQGDSAMYLCASSFRLGLSQGTQYFGPGTRLLVL.

The V gene is TRBV7-6, the J gene TRBJ2-3; 11 bases fit TRBD1. Germline V gene data show CDR1 as SGHVS and CDR2 as FNYEAQ. V gave up 5 bases and J gave up 4 bases; unmatched junction bases: 8. The CDR3 has 16 amino acids. The CDR3 region has the DNA TGTGCCAGCAGCCGTAGGACAGGGGGCGCACCAGATACGCAGTATTTT. It codes for CASSRRTGGAPDTQYF.

The V call is TRBV4-3, the J call TRBJ2-7; no reliable D call. Trimming removed 0 bases at V and 2 bases at J, with 8 bases between. The CDR3 has 14 residues. From germline, CDR1 is LGHNA and CDR2 YSLEER. The CDR3 DNA is TGCGCCAGCAGCCAAGAGAGGAACCCCTACGAGCAGTACTTC. This sequence encodes CASSQERNPYEQYF.

CDR3 in DNA: TGTGCCAGCGCGACCGAGCGGGACTCCTACGAGCAGTACTTC. Protein sequence: CASATERDSYEQYF. The V call is TRBV5-6, the J call TRBJ2-7; TRBD2 aligns across 7 bases. Germline V gene lookup returns CDR1 SGHDT and CDR2 YYEEEE. With V trimmed by 7 bases and J by 0 bases, 7 bases remained unmatched. The CDR3 spans 14 residues.

The chain recombines TRBV28 with TRBJ1-5; D remains ambiguous. The CDR3 has 13 residues. Germline CDR1 and CDR2: MDHEN and SYDVKM. V lost 6 bases to trimming and J lost 9 bases, with 15 bases between them. CDR3 sequence reads: CASSEAPQGPQHF. For the CDR3, the DNA is TGTGCCAGCAGCGAGGCTCCCCAAGGGCCCCAGCATTTT.

The V call is TRBV6-1, the J call TRBJ1-5, with TRBD1 as a possible D gene (5 bases). Germline CDR1 is MNHNS and CDR2 is SASEGT. V was clipped by 0 bases and J by 9 bases, with 18 bases between them. This CDR3 has 16 residues. The CDR3 here is CASSEARAGTLPPQHF. The CDR3 DNA follows: TGTGCCAGCAGTGAAGCAAGAGCAGGGACCCTTCCGCCCCAGCATTTT.

V gene TRBV28 combines with J gene TRBJ2-5; TRBD2 is a possible D gene (5 bases). The CDR3 is made up of 14 amino acids. Germline CDR1 and CDR2: MDHEN and SYDVKM. The V end was cut by 7 bases, the J end by 0 bases, with 12 bases between. The CDR3 loop is CASKPGLYQETQYF. The CDR3 DNA is TGTGCCAGCAAGCCGGGATTGTACCAAGAGACCCAGTACTTC. The full variable domain, in which reference TRBV28 and TRBJ2-5 provide the parts outside the CDR3, is DVKVTQSSRYLVKRTGEKVFLECVQDMDHENMFWYRQDPGLGLRLIYFSYDVKMKEKGDIPEGYSVSREKKERFSLILESASTNQTSMYLCASKPGLYQETQYFGPGTRLLVL.

Details on this clone: Different DNA sequences within this sample yield the same CDR3. V usage is TRBV19 and J usage is TRBJ2-3; D not resolved. Trimming pared 4 bases from V and 2 bases from J, leaving 4 bases between. Per the germline V gene, CDR1 is LNHDA and CDR2 is SQIVND (reference sequence). The CDR3 has 12 residues. The CDR3 region has the DNA TGTGCCAGTAGTAGGGCCACAGATACGCAGTATTTT. It translates to CASSRATDTQYF.

The rearrangement joins TRBV28 to TRBJ2-1, with 9 bases lining up with TRBD2. The germline gives CDR1 MDHEN, CDR2 SYDVKM. V gave up 5 bases and J gave up 6 bases; unmatched junction bases: 8. The CDR3 covers 15 residues. CDR3: CASSSRGGLANEQFF. CDR3 DNA sequence: TGTGCCAGCAGTAGTAGGGGGGGACTAGCCAATGAGCAGTTCTTC.

The rearrangement links TRBV7-6 to TRBJ2-7, with D hard to call. Germline V lookup: CDR1 SGHVS, CDR2 FNYEAQ. The V end lost 0 bases, the J end lost 2 bases, and 8 bases lay between the germline ends. The CDR3 contains 14 residues. The DNA for the CDR3 is TGTGCCAGCAGCTTAGCCTACACGACCTACGAGCAGTACTTC. It codes for CASSLAYTTYEQYF.

This sequence joins TRBV5-4 and TRBJ2-5; D unclear. The V end lost 0 bases, the J end lost 4 bases, and 7 bases lay between the germline ends. Germline CDR1 is SGHNT and CDR2 is YYREEE (reference sequence). CDR3 length equals 13 residues. DNA of the CDR3: TGTGCCAGCAGCTTGGCGACCTTAGAGACCCAGTACTTC. Translation: CASSLATLETQYF.

V gene TRBV5-1 combines with J gene TRBJ2-5; D possibly corresponds to TRBD1 (6 bases). CDR1 is SGHRS and CDR2 is YFSETQ in the germline V gene. Trimming pared 0 bases from V and 2 bases from J, leaving 11 bases between. The CDR3 totals 15 residues. CDR3 residues: CASSLGTATQETQYF. Here the CDR3 DNA reads TGCGCCAGCAGCTTGGGGACAGCAACACAAGAGACCCAGTACTTC.

This clone was detected only once. This rearrangement joins TRBV9 to TRBJ2-7; D is perhaps TRBD1 or TRBD2 (5 bases each). Germline V gene lookup returns CDR1 SGDLS and CDR2 YYNGEE. Trimming pared 2 bases from V and 2 bases from J, leaving 14 bases between. The CDR3 sequence is 15 residues long. CDR3: CASSVARDGPYEQYF. The DNA for the CDR3 is TGTGCCAGCAGCGTCGCTCGGGACGGACCCTACGAGCAGTACTTC.

V and J are TRBV29-1 and TRBJ2-1; 7 bases line up with TRBD1. Losses at the gene ends were 4 bases for V and 3 bases for J; bases not matched to a gene: 12. This CDR3 contains 16 residues. CDR1 and CDR2 from the germline V gene are SQVTM and ANQGSEA. CDR3 coding DNA: TGCAGCGTTGCAGGACCAAAGGGGGCCAACTACAATGAGCAGTTCTTC. Translation gives CSVAGPKGANYNEQFF.

V and J are TRBV28 and TRBJ1-1, with D hard to call. Germline values: CDR1 MDHEN, CDR2 SYDVKM. Deletions cut 6 bases from V and 1 base from J, with 3 bases between. This CDR3 contains 11 residues. DNA of the CDR3: TGTGCCAGCAGGGGGAACACTGAAGCTTTCTTT. It encodes CASRGNTEAFF. Full variable domain (remainder filled in from reference TRBV28 and TRBJ1-1): DVKVTQSSRYLVKRTGEKVFLECVQDMDHENMFWYRQDPGLGLRLIYFSYDVKMKEKGDIPEGYSVSREKKERFSLILESASTNQTSMYLCASRGNTEAFFGQGTRLTVV.

A remark on this clone: Additional DNA sequences in this sample encode the identical CDR3. The chain is built from TRBV5-1 and TRBJ2-5; 7 bases match TRBD1. Germline values: CDR1 SGHRS, CDR2 YFSETQ. With 0 bases clipped from V and 4 bases from J, the junction kept 3 bases outside the gene matches. The CDR3 covers 14 residues. CDR3 loop: CASSLGRGRETQYF. CDR3 nucleotides: TGCGCCAGCAGCTTGGGTAGGGGGCGAGAGACCCAGTACTTC.

This clone was seen more than once but under ten times. The V and J genes are TRBV5-1 and TRBJ2-2, with D perhaps given as TRBD1 or TRBD2 (5 bases each). The germline V gene has CDR1 SGHRS and CDR2 YFSETQ. CDR3 length: 16 residues. V gave up 4 bases and J gave up 2 bases, with 15 bases separating them. The chain's CDR3 is CASSIPPGPNTGELFF. CDR3 in DNA: TGCGCCAGCAGCATACCCCCGGGACCTAACACCGGGGAGCTGTTTTTT.

The chain couples TRBV21-1 to TRBJ2-7. TRBV21-1 is a pseudogene segment. The CDR3 is 17 residues long. This CDR3 is CASSKIGARGSAYEQYF. In DNA, the CDR3 is TGTGCCAGCAGCAAAATCGGGGCCCGGGGCAGTGCCTACGAGCAGTACTTC.

The table lists this clone with a few counts. The chain has TRBV4-1 and TRBJ2-1; D is ambiguous. With 3 bases removed from V and 7 bases from J, the gap between germline ends came to 7 bases. The CDR3 length is 12 residues. Germline assignment: CDR1 MGHRA and CDR2 YSYEKL. The CDR3 DNA reads TGCGCCAGCAGCCACTCGAGTAATGAGCAGTTCTTC. This gives the protein CASSHSSNEQFF.

The chain combines TRBV5-1 with TRBJ2-7; the D gene could be TRBD1 or TRBD2 (5 bases each). The CDR3 loop spans 12 amino acids. Trimming left V 4 bases short and J 6 bases short, with 11 bases between. The germline CDR1 and CDR2 sequences are SGHRS and YFSETQ. CDR3 DNA: TGCGCCAGCAGCCCGGAGAGGGGCGAGCAGTACTTC. It translates to CASSPERGEQYF.

This clone was detected only a few times. The same CDR3 is also encoded by other DNA sequences in this sample. The gene calls are TRBV2 and TRBJ2-7, with D unclear. V was shortened by 5 bases and J by 1 base, with 3 bases between the two germline ends. This CDR3 region has 11 residues. Germline CDR1 reads SNHLY; CDR2 reads FYNNEI. The CDR3 nucleotides read TGTGCCAGCAGTCTTTCCTACGAGCAGTACTTC. Protein: CASSLSYEQYF.

The gene calls are TRBV19 and TRBJ2-5, with TRBD2 as a possible D gene (5 bases). Germline CDR1 reads LNHDA; CDR2 reads SQIVND (reference sequence). The CDR3 covers 13 residues. Trimming stripped 2 bases from V and 5 bases from J, with 9 bases between. In DNA, the CDR3 is TGTGCCAGTAGTATAATTTGGAGGGAGACCCAGTACTTC. As protein: CASSIIWRETQYF. Full variable domain (outside the CDR3, taken from reference TRBV19 and TRBJ2-5): DGGITQSPKYLFRKEGQNVTLSCEQNLNHDAMYWYRQDPGQGLRLIYYSQIVNDFQKGDIAEGYSVSREKKESFPLTVTSAQKNPTAFYLCASSIIWRETQYFGPGTRLLVL.

The chain has TRBV13 and TRBJ2-1, with D uncertain. With 0 bases removed from V and 6 bases from J, the gap between germline ends came to 6 bases. The CDR3 loop spans 13 amino acids. The V gene's germline CDR1 is PRHDT and CDR2 FYEKMQ (reference sequence). The CDR3 protein is CASSLGDPNEQFF. CDR3 nucleotides: TGTGCCAGCAGCTTAGGGGACCCCAATGAGCAGTTCTTC.

The V and J genes are TRBV7-9 and TRBJ1-4, with 7 bases fitting TRBD1. The CDR3 is made up of 13 amino acids. Trimming removed 8 bases from V and 5 bases from J; junction bases left unmatched: 5. The germline CDR1 and CDR2 sequences are SEHNR and FQNEAQ (reference sequence). For the CDR3, the DNA is TGTGCCAGCGGATGGACAGGAAATGAAAAACTGTTTTTT. It specifies CASGWTGNEKLFF.